Sequencing of this T cell receptor (beta chain) was carried out in a study of T cells after yellow fever vaccination. Whole-study context: Fractions containing few cells were prepared with SMART-Seq v4 Ultra Low Input. General study findings and limits: Most clones from primary vaccination resurfaced after the booster (nearly 97% CD4, approximately 88% CD8). Clonotypes found in both CD4 and CD8 compartments made up a small share.

V was cut by 5 bases and J by 5 bases, with 16 bases left in between. The germline V gene has CDR1 SGHKS and CDR2 YYEKEE (reference sequence). This CDR3 is 14 amino acids long. Notes on this clonotype: No antigen is known for it.

Template-switching 5'RACE yielded the TCR cDNA; a universal primer site and UMIs were added in the process. TCRdb re-analysed the 5' RACE reads in MiXCR, keeping a single row per CDR3 protein. The table records about 73,000 distinct CDR3 sequences, roughly 8% of them present only once. The genes are TRBV5-5 and TRBJ2-5; no firm D call. This sequence originates from a young man who received the YFV17D yellow fever vaccine. This specimen was CD8+ T cells sorted from PBMCs, taken on the day of the yellow fever booster vaccination. CDR3 DNA sequence: TGTGCCAGCAGTATTAACCAGCTTTCCGAGACCCAGTACTTC. Its translation is CASSINQLSETQYF.